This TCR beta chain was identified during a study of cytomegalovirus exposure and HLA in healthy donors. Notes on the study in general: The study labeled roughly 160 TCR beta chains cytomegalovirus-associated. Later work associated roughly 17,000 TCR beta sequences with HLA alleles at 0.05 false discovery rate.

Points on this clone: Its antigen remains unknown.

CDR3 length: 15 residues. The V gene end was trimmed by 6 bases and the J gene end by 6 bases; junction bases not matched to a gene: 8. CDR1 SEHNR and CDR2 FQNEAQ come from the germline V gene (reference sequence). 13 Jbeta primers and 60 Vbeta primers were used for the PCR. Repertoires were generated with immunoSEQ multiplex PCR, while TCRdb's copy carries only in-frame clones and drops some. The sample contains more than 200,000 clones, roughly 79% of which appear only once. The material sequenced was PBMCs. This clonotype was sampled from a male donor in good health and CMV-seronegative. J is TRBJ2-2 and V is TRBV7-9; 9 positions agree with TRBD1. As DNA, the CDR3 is TGTGCCAGCAGATCCCGGGACAGGGAAGCCGGGGAGCTGTTTTTT. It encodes CASRSRDREAGELFF.